The present T cell receptor (beta chain) was sequenced within a study of shared clonotypes between healthy human individuals (TCRdb year 2020). Notes on the research overall: The cohort included a few men and a couple of women between 18 and 49 years of age. Between about 0.9 and 8.9 billion PBMCs per donor were obtained by leukapheresis. To increase sequencing depth and limit assay-specific biases, different laboratories used diverse techniques to prepare libraries and sequence TCR repertoires. For each donor, CD4 naive and CD4 memory were each run on three plates, CD8 naive on two plates, and CD8 memory on one plate. The study deeply sequenced blood TCR repertoires of about 5 healthy adults to estimate repertoire size and the extent of clonotype sharing between individuals. Beyond this particular receptor, the publication reports: Based on pairwise subsampling, the degree of clonotype sharing among donors was expected to be affected by sequencing depth. Around 5.4% of naive CD4, 3.5% of naive CD8, 2.3% of memory CD4, and 0.4% of memory CD8 clonotypes were shared across a handful of donors. Clonotypes shared by all four sorted-subset donors showed higher generation probabilities than non-shared clonotypes. Naive subsets generally had larger estimated clonotype richness than memory subsets did. Only blood was sampled, and tissue TCR repertoires likely differ from those in blood. The small number of donors limited the genetic and exposure-history diversity represented. Incomplete sequencing was indicated by rarefaction of sorted-subset datasets, despite the large sequencing depth.

CD8 naive samples were obtained by positive selection for CCR7 among CD45RO-negative cells, yielding a CD45RA+CCR7+ population from which TemRA cells were excluded. The donors were healthy, HIV-negative adults who had no recently reported acute infections or vaccinations. Every donor was a Caucasian adult living in Nashville, Tennessee, USA. Blood was obtained by leukapheresis, after which PBMCs were separated by Ficoll-Histopaque density gradient centrifugation and cryopreserved in liquid nitrogen vapor phase. Analytical flow cytometry was used to check the purity and quantity of each magnetically sorted T cell population. Genomic DNA was isolated from every sorted fraction and measured by UV absorbance on a Nanodrop 2000c. CDR1 and CDR2 are read off the germline V gene (reference sequence) as SEHNR and FQNEAQ. V is trimmed back by 1 base and J by 6 bases, and the junction contains 6 bases that no gene match accounts for. There are 15 amino acids in the CDR3, from cysteine to phenylalanine inclusive. The DNA shown is the 45-base CDR3, in frame from base 1.

Using the deep immunoSEQ assay, TCR CDR3 regions were amplified from genomic DNA by multiplex PCR. Genomic DNA extracted from each cell subset was distributed evenly over all wells of several immunoSEQ 96-well plates, and each plate served as one replicate. Each replicate PCR for sorted subsets received roughly 0.2 ug genomic DNA, equal to roughly 30,000 T cell genomes. Purified libraries were measured with a Qubit 3.0 fluorometer, size-checked on a Bioanalyzer 2100, and measured again with the KAPA Library Quantification kit. Every immunoSEQ 96-well plate was sequenced on a dedicated single-read 150-cycle Illumina NextSeq 550 flow cell. The authors processed their data as follows. Because the immunoSEQ output included only junctional sequences and no quality scores, the filtering could not be the same as the filtering used for full-length reads. Sequences were annotated with PyIR, a Python wrapper for IgBLAST v1.9, and V/J genes and CDR3 were assigned using IMGT germline references. Reads were filtered out if the reads had weak V/J assignments (E-value above 1e-6), no CDR3, stop codons, out-of-frame junctions, or ambiguous translated residues. V3J clonotypes were defined by identical inferred V gene, J gene, and CDR3 amino acid sequence. Percentage overlap between repertoires was computed as shared unique clonotypes divided by the size of the smaller repertoire. RTK rarefaction, the Chao1 estimator, and Recon v2.1 estimates of unobserved clonotypes were used to assess repertoire richness. OLGA was used to compute generation probabilities for all TCRbeta clonotypes that the gDNA method yielded from a handful of donors. This is the immuneACCESS table as TCRdb keeps it, with only in-frame sequences that have V and J called. A part of the clones is gone; compared with another copy, unresolved V genes explain less than half, and the rest is unexplained. That table is the source of V, J and clone size, and D and trimming were worked out from the DNA. This sample is represented by about 2,100,000 clones; 85% to 95% of them were singletons. The ten largest clones represent about 1.8% of the sample.

Details on this clone: Its antigen remains undetermined. No base-level quality is on record; no much larger clone is a single base apart.

This clonotype originated in a man aged 18 to 29 in good health. Some clones in this sample may be carry-over from other donors' samples. Here the chain combines TRBV7-9 and TRBJ2-3; a stretch of 8 junction bases matches TRBD1. The sample was naive CD8+ T cells from PBMCs. This specimen's cell subset or site label, interpreted: CD45RA+CCR7+. The CDR3 region reads CASSLGGQVRDTQYF. The bases are TGTGCCAGCAGCTTAGGGGGACAGGTCCGGGATACGCAGTATTTT. Outside the CDR3, residues come from the reference TRBV7-9 and TRBJ2-3 proteins, so the full variable domain is: DTGVSQNPRHKITKRGQNVTFRCDPISEHNRLYWYRQTLGQGPEFLTYFQNEAQLEKSRLLSDRFSAERPKGSFSTLEIQRTEQGDSAMYLCASSLGGQVRDTQYFGPGTRLTVL.